This T cell receptor (beta chain) was captured in a study of response to subunit inactivated influenza vaccine. The CDR3 length is 14 residues. CDR1 and CDR2 (germline): SGHRS, YFSETQ. V lost 5 bases and J lost 5, with 16 bases in between. TCRdb reprocessed the RT-PCR reads via MiXCR and lists one record per CDR3 protein. The sample lists under 800,000 distinct CDR3 sequences; approximately 15% were seen once. This clonotype was observed at least ten times. The chain employs TRBV5-1 and TRBJ2-5, with D tentatively TRBD2 (5 bases). The specimen comprised PBMCs from blood, sampled around 15 days before vaccination. The sequence derives from a man aged 45 to 65 who received an inactivated influenza vaccine. The CDR3 loop is CASRWPSSGETQYF. As DNA, the CDR3 is TGCGCCAGCAGATGGCCTTCGTCGGGGGAGACCCAGTACTTC.